What follows is one T cell receptor (beta chain) and its context. Trimming stripped 3 bases from V and 2 bases from J, with 10 bases between. The CDR3 covers 14 residues. CDR1 and CDR2 (germline): SGHRS, YFSETQ. Repertoires were generated with immunoSEQ multiplex PCR, while TCRdb's copy carries only in-frame clones and drops some. The data contain nearly 750,000 clones, around 70% of them singletons. This entry comes from a study of shared clonotypes between healthy human individuals. V usage is TRBV5-1 and J usage is TRBJ2-3, with D tentatively TRBD2 (5 bases). This TCR came from a woman aged 25 to 45 in good health. Sequenced: memory CD4+ T cells sorted from blood. Documented subset: CD45RA-negative fraction. CDR3 residues: CASSYGLSTDTQYF. The CDR3 DNA reads as TGCGCCAGCAGCTATGGACTCTCCACAGATACGCAGTATTTT.